These 23 T cell receptor beta chains were all obtained from the same sample, sequenced in a study of persistence of HIV-infected CD4 T cells. Their specific antigens are unknown. The libraries were made with immunoSEQ version 4 in survey mode. Clones were sequenced by immunoSEQ multiplex PCR, and TCRdb holds only the in-frame ones, with some missing. In the table there are 25,000 to 35,000 clones, roughly 71% of which are singletons. Cells were stimulated with overlapping HIV-1 Gag 15-mer peptides. Sorting of responding CD4+ T cells relied on upregulated CD40 ligand together with CD69. Sequencing used CD4+ T cells sorted from PBMCs after 18-hour stimulation, obtained from a patient who received antiretroviral therapy. These receptors were obtained from an adult man with HIV who was CMV-seropositive.

The V and J genes are TRBV5-1 and TRBJ1-1; 7 bases agree with TRBD1. Trimming removed 7 bases from V and 7 bases from J; junction bases left unmatched: 4. Germline V gene sequence: CDR1 SGHRS, CDR2 YFSETQ. This CDR3 spans 11 amino acids. The CDR3 here is CASGTEYEAFF. The CDR3 nucleotides are TGCGCCAGCGGGACAGAATATGAAGCTTTCTTT.

This chain links TRBV6-5 with TRBJ2-7; maybe TRBD2 (6 bases). Germline V gives CDR1 MNHEY, CDR2 SVGAGI. The CDR3 is made up of 14 amino acids. The ends were cut back, 8 bases at V and 5 bases at J, with 19 bases in the middle. DNA of the CDR3: TGTGCCAGCCTTGGGGCGGGGCGCCGGGACGAGCAGTACTTC. Its protein product is CASLGAGRRDEQYF.

In its sample, this clone ranks as medium-sized. The genes are TRBV10-2 and TRBJ1-6, with TRBD1 matching over 7 bases. Germline CDR1 is WSHSY and CDR2 is SAAADI. CDR3 size: 14 residues. The trim removed 7 bases at V and 10 bases at J, leaving 10 bases unmatched. This chain's CDR3 is CASNEGAPGSPLHF. CDR3 DNA: TGCGCCAGCAACGAGGGGGCGCCTGGATCACCCCTCCACTTT.

V usage is TRBV2 and J usage is TRBJ1-1; D may be TRBD1 (5 bases). The germline V gene has CDR1 SNHLY and CDR2 FYNNEI. V lost 4 bases, J lost 6 bases, and 15 bases lay in between. This CDR3 contains 14 residues. CDR3: CASSVRPGGAEAFF. CDR3 nucleotides: TGTGCCAGCAGTGTACGCCCGGGGGGGGCTGAAGCTTTCTTT.

The V and J genes are TRBV27 and TRBJ2-7, with D tentatively TRBD2 (5 bases). This CDR3 is built from 13 residues. Germline lookup yields CDR1 MNHEY and CDR2 SMNVEV (reference sequence). Deletions cut 2 bases from V and 7 bases from J, with 12 bases between. The CDR3 reads CASSLIGEGEQYF. Here the CDR3 DNA reads TGTGCCAGCAGTTTAATCGGGGAAGGAGAGCAGTACTTC.

J is TRBJ1-2 and V is TRBV28, with no clear D. The CDR3 is made up of 14 amino acids. Per the germline V gene, CDR1 is MDHEN and CDR2 is SYDVKM. The V gene lost 7 bases and the J gene lost 4 bases, with 16 bases spanning the gap. The CDR3 reads CASTLAQQPYGYTF. The CDR3 DNA reads TGTGCCAGCACCCTAGCCCAGCAGCCCTATGGCTACACCTTC.

There are a few counts of this clone. The J gene is TRBJ2-3, the V gene TRBV12-5; TRBD2 agrees at 8 bases. The CDR3 runs to 21 residues. V lost 4 bases and J lost 0; bases outside the gene matches: 21. The V gene's germline CDR1 is LGHNT and CDR2 FRNRAP. The CDR3 here is CASGSFSGGASGSSSTDTQYF. Written as DNA, the CDR3 is TGTGCTAGTGGTTCCTTTTCGGGGGGCGCTAGCGGGTCCTCTAGCACAGATACGCAGTATTTT.

A few counts support this clone. The V gene is TRBV27, the J gene TRBJ1-1, with D maybe TRBD1 (6 bases). CDR1 and CDR2 (germline): MNHEY, SMNVEV (reference sequence). The CDR3 runs to 15 residues. V was cut by 2 bases and J by 0 bases, with 10 bases left in between. CDR3 sequence (DNA): TGTGCCAGCAGTTTAGCAGGGGAAGTGAACACTGAAGCTTTCTTT. The encoded protein is CASSLAGEVNTEAFF.

This clone was seen more than once but under ten times. V and J are TRBV7-6 and TRBJ2-1, with 8 bases fitting TRBD1. The CDR3 covers 15 residues. Trimming removed 5 bases from V and 5 bases from J; junction bases left unmatched: 8. Per the germline V gene, CDR1 is SGHVS and CDR2 is FNYEAQ. CDR3 in DNA: TGTGCCAGCAGCCCACGACAGGGGAACAACAATGAGCAGTTCTTC. Its protein is CASSPRQGNNNEQFF. Drawing the rest from reference TRBV7-6 and TRBJ2-1, the complete variable domain is GAGVSQSPRYKVTKRGQDVALRCDPISGHVSLYWYRQALGQGPEFLTYFNYEAQQDKSGLPNDRFSAERPEGSISTLTIQRTEQRDSAMYRCASSPRQGNNNEQFFGPGTRLTVL.

The genes are TRBV28 and TRBJ1-5; D call uncertain. This CDR3 contains 12 residues. V lost 6 bases to trimming and J lost 1 base, with 4 bases between them. Germline CDR1 and CDR2: MDHEN and SYDVKM. Here the CDR3 reads CASRQSNQPQHF. DNA for the CDR3: TGTGCCAGCAGGCAAAGCAATCAGCCCCAGCATTTT.

J is TRBJ2-3 and V is TRBV5-1; D call uncertain. Germline assignment: CDR1 SGHRS and CDR2 YFSETQ. This CDR3 has 13 residues. Trimming pared 0 bases from V and 5 bases from J, leaving 7 bases between. The CDR3 spells CASSLVQRDTQYF. The CDR3 DNA reads TGCGCCAGCAGCTTGGTTCAGAGAGATACGCAGTATTTT.

J is TRBJ2-7 and V is TRBV12-3 or TRBV12-4; D unresolved. This CDR3 is built from 12 residues. V was pared by 6 bases and J by 0 bases, with 6 bases between. The CDR3 nucleotides read TGTGCCAGCAGGATTAGCTCCTACGAGCAGTACTTC. Protein: CASRISSYEQYF.

V gene TRBV3-1 (or the pseudogene TRBV3-2) combines with J gene TRBJ1-2; perhaps TRBD1 as D (5 bases). In germline, CDR1 is LGHDT, CDR2 YNNKEL (reference sequence). V lost 1 base and J 4 bases, leaving 19 bases between the germline ends. The length of the CDR3 is 17 residues. The CDR3 region has the DNA TGTGCCAGCAGCCAAGGGGCAAGGAGGGGCGCGGGCTATGGCTACACCTTC. Its translation: CASSQGARRGAGYGYTF.

The V call is TRBV30, the J call TRBJ1-1; TRBD1 is a possible D gene (5 bases). V dropped 0 bases and J dropped 11 bases, with 13 bases sitting between them. Looked up from germline, CDR1 is GTSNPN and CDR2 is SVGIG (reference sequence). CDR3 length equals 12 residues. CDR3 DNA sequence: TGTGCCTGGAGTGTAGGGAGGGGAAGGGCTTTCTTT. The encoded protein is CAWSVGRGRAFF.

The V gene is TRBV5-5, the J gene TRBJ1-2; 7 bases agree with TRBD1. V was pared by 3 bases and J by 3 bases, with 5 bases of the junction left unmatched. This CDR3 spans 14 amino acids. Germline CDR1 SGHKS, CDR2 YYEKEE (reference sequence). CDR3 nucleotide sequence: TGTGCCAGCAGCTCCACAGGGGTCGACTATGGCTACACCTTC. Translating it yields CASSSTGVDYGYTF.

J is TRBJ1-5 and V is TRBV7-8; D perhaps matches TRBD1 (6 bases). The germline V gene encodes CDR1 SGHVS and CDR2 FQNEAQ. V dropped 5 bases and J dropped 4 bases, with 15 bases sitting between them. This CDR3 has 15 residues. The CDR3 sequence: CASSRTGGLNQPQHF. As DNA, the CDR3 is TGTGCCAGCAGCCGAACCGGGGGGCTTAATCAGCCCCAGCATTTT.

V is TRBV24-1 and J is TRBJ1-4, with TRBD1 matching over 9 bases. The V gene's germline CDR1 is KGHDR and CDR2 SFDVKD. The CDR3 is made up of 14 amino acids. The V segment lost 7 bases and the J segment 8 bases; nucleotides outside the gene matches: 7. This chain's CDR3 is CATSSTGGSEKLFF. CDR3 nucleotide sequence: TGTGCCACCAGCTCGACAGGGGGTTCGGAAAAACTGTTTTTT.

J is TRBJ1-5 and V is TRBV9, with D hard to call. CDR1 is SGDLS, CDR2 YYNGEE, per germline. Between the trimmed V and J ends, which lost 2 bases and 5 bases, there was a span of 8 bases. The CDR3 covers 13 residues. In DNA, the CDR3 is TGTGCCAGCAGCGTGACGTTCGATCAGCCCCAGCATTTT. It is translated as CASSVTFDQPQHF.

The chain couples TRBV7-8 to TRBJ1-2, with a possible D match to TRBD1 (5 bases). From germline, CDR1 is SGHVS and CDR2 FQNEAQ. The ends were cut back, 5 bases at V and 13 bases at J, with 17 bases in the middle. The CDR3 has 12 amino acids. CDR3 DNA sequence: TGTGCCAGCAGCCCCCCACAGGATTTACCCACCTTC. Encoded protein: CASSPPQDLPTF.

This clone has just a few counts. This chain joins TRBV7-9 and TRBJ1-6; D may be TRBD1 (5 bases). This CDR3 region has 18 residues. Germline CDR1 is SEHNR and CDR2 is FQNEAQ (reference sequence). Between the trimmed V and J ends, which lost 1 base and 2 bases, there was a span of 15 bases. CDR3 nucleotide sequence: TGTGCCAGCAGCTTAGATCGGCCAGGGCAGCCCTATAATTCACCCCTCCACTTT. This translates into CASSLDRPGQPYNSPLHF. Based on the CDR3 plus reference TRBV7-9 and TRBJ1-6, the full variable domain is DTGVSQNPRHKITKRGQNVTFRCDPISEHNRLYWYRQTLGQGPEFLTYFQNEAQLEKSRLLSDRFSAERPKGSFSTLEIQRTEQGDSAMYLCASSLDRPGQPYNSPLHFGNGTRLTVT.

The V and J genes are TRBV6-2 or TRBV6-3 and TRBJ2-2, with D perhaps TRBD2 (5 bases). This CDR3 has 16 residues. Germline CDR1 and CDR2: MNHEY and SVGEGT. Trimming took off 2 bases at V and 2 bases at J, with 12 bases between the two ends. The CDR3 here is CASSYIPSSNTGELFF. DNA of the CDR3: TGTGCCAGCAGTTACATTCCTAGCTCAAACACCGGGGAGCTGTTTTTT.

This clone has just a few counts. The chain uses TRBV7-2 and TRBJ1-1; 7 positions agree with TRBD1. Germline V CDR1 and CDR2: SGHTA, FQGNSA. There are 14 residues in the CDR3. V trimming: 4 bases; J trimming: 5 bases; junction bases outside the gene matches: 7. The CDR3 bases are TGTGCCAGCAGCTATACAGGGGTTGGGACTGAAGCTTTCTTT. Translated: CASSYTGVGTEAFF.

Within the sample, this clone is medium-sized. The chain employs TRBV20-1 and TRBJ2-7; D uncertain. CDR3 length: 11 amino acids. CDR1 and CDR2 (germline): DFQATT, SNEGSKA (reference sequence). V was trimmed by 6 bases and J by 0 bases, leaving 6 bases between them. CDR3 DNA sequence: TGCAGTGCGAGATTCTCCTACGAGCAGTACTTC. This codes for CSARFSYEQYF.